This TCR beta chain stems from a study of cytomegalovirus exposure and HLA in healthy donors (dated by TCRdb to between 2016 and 2019). For the study in its entirety: An earlier analysis of roughly 570 of the donors reported 276 Gb of sequence data and 117 million unique TCR beta sequences obtained from about 170 million T cells. The number of typed donors differed by locus: roughly 629-640 for A, B, C, DRB1 and DQB1; approximately 540 for DQA1; 606 for DPA1; and around 470 for DPB1. A later analysis re-analyzed previously published TCR beta repertoires from approximately 670 donors and added high-resolution HLA genotyping to study TCR occurrence patterns. Besides the first cohort of around 670 subjects, a separate validation cohort made up of 95 to 150 different subjects was used. HLA typing covered class I and class II loci at four-digit resolution. About 300 gigabases of sequencing data and tens of millions of unique TCR sequences made up an early release that covered 500 to 700 HLA-typed donors. In the later analysis, no new phenotypic data were used to find candidate immune exposures; instead, reliance was placed on TCR beta sequences and their occurrence across donors. Using immunosequencing, the study profiled T cell repertoires from 666 subjects and related those repertoires to cytomegalovirus serostatus. Every discovery cohort repertoire had been produced on one sequencing platform. Donor age, sex, ethnicity and CMV serostatus were compiled alongside the repertoire data. In an earlier analysis of 500 to 650 of the donors, high-throughput TCR beta sequencing was used to judge whether each TCR beta V gene segment behaved as functional or pseudogenic. Among several hundred genotyped donors of the cohort, an average of about 240,000 unique TCR beta nucleotide sequences was sequenced per donor, of which about 19% were non-productive. In a later genetic analysis, genome-wide SNP genotypes for about three fifths of the roughly 670 donors were used, and that subset was treated as a discovery cohort. The study combined high-throughput TCR immunosequencing, statistical association of individual TCRs with disease status, and machine learning to predict cytomegalovirus infection status. The study aimed to test whether signatures of past pathogen exposure could be identified by cataloging public T cell receptors. Of the approximately 370 genotyped donors, less than 85% were placed in the genetic ancestry cluster associated with self-reported Caucasian donors. Because of strong linkage in the cohort, five DR-DQ haplotypes were treated as single units for association and clustering.

The paper's findings and limits, for the study overall: A later analysis found that most CMV-associated TCR beta chains appeared HLA-restricted, with HLA associations seemingly driven largely by CMV exposure. Broadly in line with IMGT annotations, most TCR beta V segments showed up in productive rearrangements about 87% or about 30% of the time in an earlier analysis of several hundred of the donors. A later analysis reported that several top co-occurrence clusters appeared linked to parvovirus B19, influenza, CMV and Epstein-Barr virus. Compared with equally common non-associated chains, HLA-associated TCR beta chains in a later analysis were more clonally expanded and had lower generation probabilities. Because HLA typing was unavailable for some donors at each locus, only the typed subset was used in association tests. A few of the identified cytomegalovirus-associated TCR beta chains were confirmed in vitro to be specific for cytomegalovirus antigens. The authors suggested that the approach could potentially be generalized to other disease states and immunological phenotypes. The earlier analysis of nearly 600 of the donors excluded approximately 15 rarely observed V segments, including chromosome 9 orphons, because counts were too low. Compared with the roughly 720-donor mean, donors in an Asian-associated ancestry cluster had fewer N-insertions in productive TCRs, according to a later genetic analysis. Most TCR sequences were seen in very few donors, while some public TCRs were found in many individuals. At a false discovery rate of 0.05, a later analysis linked under 20,000 TCR beta sequences to specific HLA alleles. The study listed approximately 150 TCR beta chains as associated with cytomegalovirus. In a later analysis, the rate of TCR association differed among HLA loci, with DRB1 alleles having the most associated TCRs and HLA-C alleles having the fewest. Roughly uniform sequencing depth across donors was assumed in presence/absence analyses, although this assumption may not hold. CMV serostatus was the only immune exposure information available for the cohort. In a later genetic analysis, a missense DCLRE1C variant was associated with V-gene and J-gene trimming of TCR beta chains, and the association was replicated in an independent cohort. A further reported finding was that TCR beta sequences accurately predicted the HLA-A and HLA-B alleles for most subjects in the first cohort. The 87-base-pair reads could not distinguish some IMGT-functional V segments, including TRBV6-2 and TRBV6-3, so those segments were excluded. A cluster of highly shared sequence variants was judged likely to represent a technical artifact of the sequencing pipeline. In both the original and validation cohorts, the classifier was reported to diagnose cytomegalovirus status with high specificity and sensitivity. Correlated functional status among segregating V segments might be attributable to linkage disequilibrium, but an unknown experimental factor could not be ruled out. When HLA alleles, especially DR and DQ, strongly co-occurred, attributing TCR associations to individual alleles was difficult. Only TCR beta chains were sequenced in this cohort, and the absence of alpha or paired-chain data limited detectable features.

Turning to this clone: Its antigen is still unknown. Base qualities are not at hand, and no much larger clone is one base apart.

The cohort comprised some 700 healthy bone marrow donors. All cohort members were sampled while nominally healthy, although unrecorded immune exposures were likely present. The donor tested CMV seronegative, placing the donor among the 350 to 400 seronegative members of the cohort. Each donor provided a peripheral blood sample, and peripheral blood mononuclear cells were used for TCR beta sequencing. The Qiagen DNeasy Blood Extraction Kit was used to extract genomic DNA from the blood cell samples. V drops 5 bases and J drops 3 bases, leaving 20 bases in between. Reading from cysteine to phenylalanine, the CDR3 counts 16 amino acids. The retained sequence is limited to the CDR3, 48 bases, with the frame set at the first base. In the germline V gene, CDR1 corresponds to MNHNS and CDR2 to SASEGT. The library was prepared using the immunoSEQ multiplex PCR assay. For the multiplex PCR, a mixture combining 60 forward primers for TCR Vbeta segments and 13 reverse primers for TCR Jbeta segments was used. Amplification of the CDR3 region of rearranged TCR beta genes was performed with a multiplex PCR assay on genomic DNA. The amplified TCR beta libraries were sequenced on the Illumina HiSeq System as 87-base-pair reads. Regarding the original processing steps: A later analysis counted tens of millions of unique TCR beta chains across the 666 repertoires, and about 10 million of these chains were shared by at least two donors. Raw reads were error-corrected and collapsed into unique sequences by a nearest-neighbor algorithm in which closely related sequences were merged to remove PCR and sequencing errors. Alignment of CDR3 sequences to IMGT reference sequences was used to assign V, D and J gene segments. For a sequence to be retained, a match of at least six nucleotides to both a V gene segment and a J gene segment was required. Rearrangements were called productive when the CDR3 lacked stop codons and stayed in frame with V and J; all others were non-productive. CDR3 was defined by IMGT convention, running from the second conserved V-encoded cysteine to the conserved J-encoded phenylalanine. The earlier analysis of about 570 of the donors excluded any sequence lacking an unambiguous match to a single V gene segment. In an earlier analysis of approximately 590 of the donors, a V segment was called functional when productive rearrangements were above 56.7%, and segregating when the standard deviation between donors exceeded 5%. A statistical classification framework was built for diagnosing cytomegalovirus status from the catalog of TCR beta chain sequences. A later analysis assigned V and J genes by comparing TCR nucleotide sequences with IMGT/GENE-DB human TR gene sequences. Using the TCRdist pipeline, a later analysis assigned CDR3 sequences along with most-parsimonious VDJ recombination scenarios. In a later analysis, each TCR beta chain was defined by its CDR3 amino acid sequence together with its V-gene family, and reads without a unique V-gene family were excluded. As a way to deal with suspected cross-contamination and a sequencing artifact, a later analysis dropped approximately 590 nucleotide sequences that were highly shared and had low generation probability. For each public chain, a later analysis derived a clonal expansion index from normalized ranks of inferred template counts within each repertoire. In a later analysis, generation probabilities were computed using a VDJ recombination model fitted to out-of-frame rearrangements, and the results were checked against IGoR. Hypergeometric tests were used in a later analysis to score TCR-TCR, TCR-HLA and TCR-CMV co-occurrence, with a repertoire-size bias correction applied to the TCR pairs. A later analysis estimated false discovery rates by permuting HLA or CMV assignments 20 times. A later analysis grouped co-occurring TCRs with DBSCAN, adding TCRdist sequence similarity when clustering within HLA-allele-positive subsets. Co-occurrence clustering excluded repertoires with fewer than 30,000 or more than 120,000 public chains, plus five with anomalous nucleotide sharing. TCRdb took this table from immuneACCESS and kept in-frame rearrangements with V and J called. Such tables lack part of the clones; where checked against another copy, unresolved V genes explain under half of the gap, and the rest is unexplained. The DNA was the basis for D and trimming; V, J and clone size are from that table. For this sample there are approximately 220,000 clones; approximately 83% appear just once. Together, the top ten hold about 0.77% of the sample.

This receptor was identified in a boy between 2 and 10 years old in good health and CMV-seronegative. The sequence joins TRBV6-1 to TRBJ2-7; perhaps TRBD2 is the D gene, with 6 bases matching. The sequenced sample consisted of PBMCs. The CDR3 amino acid sequence is: CASSKETGGPVYEQYF. The sequence in DNA is TGTGCCAGCAGTAAAGAAACAGGAGGGCCGGTCTACGAGCAGTACTTC.